This T cell receptor (beta chain) was profiled in a study of T cell clones after liver transplantation. General study findings and limits: Donor-reactive sequences fell more than third party-reactive ones, suggesting partial deletion. Low donor cell numbers restricted donor-reactive repertoire measurement in a couple of subjects.

This CDR3 has 17 amino acids. Germline CDR1 and CDR2: MNHEY and SMNVEV (reference sequence). The V and J ends lost 10 bases and 7 bases, in that order; junction bases with no gene match: 22. Concerning this clone: Its target is unknown.

Data came from immunoSEQ multiplex PCR; TCRdb stores just in-frame clones and leaves some out. The data contain over 60,000 clones, about four fifths of them singletons. This clonotype was obtained from a human donor who received a liver transplant. Sequenced material: CD4+ T cells from blood, taken before liver transplant. The chain joins TRBV27 to TRBJ2-7; 10 bases agree with TRBD1. The CDR3 here is CATRDLGETGGREEQYF. Here the CDR3 DNA reads TGTGCCACCAGAGATCTTGGGGAGACAGGGGGCCGGGAGGAGCAGTACTTC.